The 14 T cell receptor beta chains below come from one sample, sequenced in a study of cytomegalovirus exposure and HLA in healthy donors. Sequencing used immunoSEQ multiplex PCR; TCRdb keeps in-frame clones, though not all of them. This sample has roughly 95,000 clones, with 85% found just once. Input material: PBMCs. All receptors derive from a man younger than 35 in good health and CMV-seropositive.

The rearrangement uses TRBV27 and TRBJ2-7; D perhaps matches TRBD2 (6 bases). CDR1 is MNHEY and CDR2 is SMNVEV in the germline V gene (reference sequence). V was shortened by 2 bases and J by 5 bases, with 16 bases between the two germline ends. The CDR3 spans 15 residues. The CDR3 DNA reads as TGTGCCAGCAGTTTAGGTGGAGGGAATAAGAACGAGCAGTACTTC. It codes for CASSLGGGNKNEQYF.

The V and J genes are TRBV7-7 and TRBJ1-4; 7 bases fit TRBD1. Germline V gene sequence: CDR1 SSHAT, CDR2 FNYEAQ (reference sequence). J lost 7 bases, V lost 5 bases, and 7 bases had no gene match. CDR3 length: 14 amino acids. In nucleotides, the CDR3 is TGTGCCAGCAGCCCGGGACAGAACTTTGAAAAACTGTTTTTT. Protein product: CASSPGQNFEKLFF.

This clone was counted a few times. The V and J genes are TRBV5-4 and TRBJ1-2; TRBD1 matches 10 bases. Germline CDR1 and CDR2: SGHNT and YYREEE (reference sequence). The J segment lost 1 base and the V segment lost 3 bases, leaving 3 bases of the junction unmatched. The CDR3 has 15 residues. The CDR3 reads CASSSGQGNNYGYTF. The CDR3, as DNA: TGTGCCAGCAGCTCGGGACAGGGGAATAACTATGGCTACACCTTC.

This chain joins TRBV5-1 and TRBJ1-1, with D perhaps matching TRBD1 (6 bases). The germline gives CDR1 SGHRS, CDR2 YFSETQ. The CDR3 runs 14 residues. V was trimmed by 2 bases and J by 1 base, leaving 9 bases between them. CDR3: CASSFGTQNTEAFF. The DNA of the CDR3 is TGCGCCAGCAGCTTCGGGACACAGAACACTGAAGCTTTCTTT.

The chain uses TRBV12-5 and TRBJ2-2; 7 nucleotides agree with TRBD1. The V gene end was trimmed by 1 base and the J gene end by 7 bases; junction bases not matched to a gene: 0. CDR3 size: 13 residues. The germline gives CDR1 LGHNT, CDR2 FRNRAP. This CDR3 is CASGLGQGGELFF. CDR3 DNA: TGTGCTAGTGGTTTGGGACAGGGCGGGGAGCTGTTTTTT.

This rearrangement joins TRBV27 to TRBJ2-1, with a weak D call TRBD1 (5 bases). This CDR3 is 13 amino acids long. Deletions cut 1 base from V and 10 bases from J, with 11 bases between. From germline, CDR1 is MNHEY and CDR2 SMNVEV (reference sequence). The CDR3 region is CASSLLAGNEQFF. The CDR3 DNA sequence: TGTGCCAGCAGTTTATTGGCAGGGAACGAGCAGTTCTTC.

The chain links TRBV5-4 to TRBJ1-1; D is perhaps TRBD1 (5 bases). Trimming stripped 2 bases from V and 0 bases from J, with 11 bases between. Germline-derived CDR1 and CDR2 are SGHNT and YYREEE (reference sequence). CDR3 length: 15 amino acids. CDR3 region: CASSLGGAMNTEAFF. CDR3 sequence (DNA): TGTGCCAGCAGCTTAGGTGGGGCCATGAACACTGAAGCTTTCTTT.

This chain uses TRBV27 with TRBJ1-2, with D hard to call. This CDR3 comprises 15 residues. Germline loops: CDR1 MNHEY, CDR2 SMNVEV (reference sequence). The ends were cut back, 2 bases at V and 3 bases at J, with 13 bases in the middle. CDR3: CASSLNWLADYGYTF. The CDR3 nucleotides are TGTGCCAGCAGTTTAAATTGGCTAGCGGACTATGGCTACACCTTC.

The CDR3 DNA sequence: TGTGCCAGCAGCTTAGGGCAGGACTACTACAATGAGCAGTTCTTC. Its protein is CASSLGQDYYNEQFF. The V call is TRBV11-2, the J call TRBJ2-1, with a possible D match to TRBD2 (6 bases). The ends were cut back, 1 base at V and 3 bases at J, with 10 bases in the middle. The V gene's germline CDR1 is SGHAT and CDR2 FQNNGV. The CDR3 is 15 residues long.

This rearrangement joins TRBV5-6 to TRBJ1-1; 9 positions match TRBD1. The CDR3 extends over 13 amino acids. Germline-derived CDR1 and CDR2 are SGHDT and YYEEEE. The ends lost 5 bases at V and 4 bases at J; junction bases unmatched: 3. CDR3 sequence: CASRTGGVTEAFF. The CDR3 DNA is TGTGCCAGCAGAACAGGGGGCGTCACTGAAGCTTTCTTT.

The chain combines TRBV30 with TRBJ2-3, with 15 nucleotides matching TRBD2. Germline V lookup: CDR1 GTSNPN, CDR2 SVGIG (reference sequence). V gave up 5 bases and J gave up 4 bases; unmatched junction bases: 1. There are 14 residues in the CDR3. DNA for the CDR3: TGTGCCTGGGGACTAGCGGGAGGGTCAGATACGCAGTATTTT. It yields the protein CAWGLAGGSDTQYF. The full variable domain, completed using reference TRBV30 and TRBJ2-3, is SQTIHQWPATLVQPVGSPLSLECTVEGTSNPNLYWYRQAAGRGLQLLFYSVGIGQISSEVPQNLSASRPQDRQFILSSKKLLLSDSGFYLCAWGLAGGSDTQYFGPGTRLTVL.

The chain joins TRBV7-3 to TRBJ1-5; unclear D gene. The length of the CDR3 is 12 residues. The V gene lost 5 bases and the J gene lost 9 bases, with 11 bases spanning the gap. CDR1 and CDR2 (germline): SGHTA, FQGTGA. CDR3 in DNA: TGTGCCAGCAGCGACACAGACGGGCCCCAGCATTTT. Translated, it gives CASSDTDGPQHF.

The chain couples TRBV30 to TRBJ2-3; possible D gene TRBD2, 5 bases. Germline V gene lookup returns CDR1 GTSNPN and CDR2 SVGIG (reference sequence). The V end lost 4 bases, the J end lost 0 bases, and 17 bases lay between the germline ends. CDR3 size: 16 residues. The CDR3 region has the DNA TGTGCCTGGACTACGAGGGTCGGGGTTAGCACAGATACGCAGTATTTT. Its translation: CAWTTRVGVSTDTQYF.

Only a few counts were recorded for this clone. The V call is TRBV7-2, the J call TRBJ2-7; 7 bases align to TRBD1. V lost 3 bases, J lost 2 bases, and 10 bases stayed unmatched. This CDR3 contains 16 residues. CDR1 SGHTA and CDR2 FQGNSA come from the germline V gene. Written as DNA, the CDR3 is TGTGCCAGCAGCTTGAGTGGCAGGGGGAAGACCTACGAGCAGTACTTC. Encoded protein: CASSLSGRGKTYEQYF. Using reference TRBV7-2 and TRBJ2-7 for the parts outside the CDR3, the full variable domain is GAGVSQSPSNKVTEKGKDVELRCDPISGHTALYWYRQSLGQGLEFLIYFQGNSAPDKSGLPSDRFSAERTGGSVSTLTIQRTQQEDSAVYLCASSLSGRGKTYEQYFGPGTRLTVT.